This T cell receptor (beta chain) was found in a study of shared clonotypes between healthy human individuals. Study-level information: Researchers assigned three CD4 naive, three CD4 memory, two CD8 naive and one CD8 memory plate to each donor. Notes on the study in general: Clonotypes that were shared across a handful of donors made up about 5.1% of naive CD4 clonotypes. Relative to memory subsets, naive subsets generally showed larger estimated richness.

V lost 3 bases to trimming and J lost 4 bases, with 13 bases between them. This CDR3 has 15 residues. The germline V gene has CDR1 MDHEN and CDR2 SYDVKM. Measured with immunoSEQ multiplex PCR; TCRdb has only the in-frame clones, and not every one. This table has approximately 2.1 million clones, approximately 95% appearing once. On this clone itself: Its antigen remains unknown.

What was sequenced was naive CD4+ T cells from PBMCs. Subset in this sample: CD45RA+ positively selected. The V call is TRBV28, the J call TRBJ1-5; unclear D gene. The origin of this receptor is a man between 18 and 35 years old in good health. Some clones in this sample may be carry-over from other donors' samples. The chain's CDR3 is CASSFRSGVNQPQHF. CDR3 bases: TGTGCCAGCAGTTTTAGGTCCGGGGTTAATCAGCCCCAGCATTTT.